This TCR beta chain was sequenced for a study of early T cells in non-severe SARS-CoV-2 infection. Whole-study context: From unsorted whole blood, bulk RNA was sequenced, and the chains remained unpaired.

Ten or more counts support this clonotype. Trimming removed 5 bases at V and 3 bases at J, with 11 bases between. Germline V gene lookup returns CDR1 SGHDN and CDR2 FVKESK. The CDR3 covers 14 residues. TCRdb fed the 5' RACE reads into MiXCR, producing one record per CDR3 protein. The table has 50,000 to 60,000 distinct CDR3 sequences, under 8.5% seen once. This receptor was identified in an adult who was a healthcare worker with PCR-confirmed SARS-CoV-2 infection or an uninfected control (not recorded which). Source: whole blood, taken at baseline. The chain joins TRBV14 to TRBJ2-1; D might be TRBD2 (6 bases). The CDR3: CASSKGLGYNEQFF. The CDR3 DNA is TGTGCCAGCAGCAAGGGACTTGGCTACAATGAGCAGTTCTTC.